Included here is one T cell receptor beta chain sequence, with context. This CDR3 comprises 14 residues. The V gene end was trimmed by 4 bases and the J gene end by 6 bases; junction bases not matched to a gene: 6. Germline V gives CDR1 LGHDT, CDR2 YNNKEL (reference sequence). In the source study's methods: Amplifying reference gene primers gave estimates of nucleated cell counts. Libraries were prepared by immunoSEQ multiplex PCR; TCRdb keeps only in-frame clonotypes and omits some of them. V, J and clone size were drawn from that table, and D and trimming were deduced from the DNA. The sample lists around 80,000 clones; 83% were seen once. This entry is derived from a study of blood T cell repertoires in COVID-19. Study context: Specimens from acute and convalescent COVID-19 originated in the United States, Italy and Spain. Sources were T cells, B-cell-depleted T cells, or PBMCs; the material itself was cDNA or gDNA.

The chain is built from TRBV3-1 (or the pseudogene TRBV3-2) and TRBJ2-5, with 9 bases aligning to TRBD2. Material: peripheral blood. This TCR came from a woman of 80 years or more with acute or convalescent COVID-19. CDR3 coding DNA: TGTGCCAGCAGCCCCGGGAGCGGGGGGCAGACCCAGTACTTC. This encodes CASSPGSGGQTQYF.